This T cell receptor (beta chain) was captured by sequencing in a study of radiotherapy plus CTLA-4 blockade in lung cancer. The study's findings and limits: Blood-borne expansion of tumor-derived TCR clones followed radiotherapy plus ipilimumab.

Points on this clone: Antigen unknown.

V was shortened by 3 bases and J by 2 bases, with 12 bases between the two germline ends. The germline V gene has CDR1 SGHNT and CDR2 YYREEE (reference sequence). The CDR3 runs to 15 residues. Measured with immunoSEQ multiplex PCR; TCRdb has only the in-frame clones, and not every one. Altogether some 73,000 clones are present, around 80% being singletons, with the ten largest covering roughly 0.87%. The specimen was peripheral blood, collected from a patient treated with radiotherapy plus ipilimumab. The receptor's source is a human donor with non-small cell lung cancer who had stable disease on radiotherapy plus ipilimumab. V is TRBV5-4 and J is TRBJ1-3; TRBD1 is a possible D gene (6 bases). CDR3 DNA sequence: TGTGCCAGCAGCTACAGGGAGGGAGCTGGAAACACCATATATTTT. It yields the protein CASSYREGAGNTIYF.